This T cell receptor (beta chain) was recorded in a study of OX40 agonist ivuxolimab in advanced cancers. Method: immunoSEQ multiplex PCR; TCRdb's copy keeps in-frame clones and lacks some. This table holds about 66,000 clones, roughly four fifths found once. The CDR3 runs 13 residues. The germline V gene has CDR1 SNHLY and CDR2 FYNNEI. Trimming took 6 bases from V and 3 from J, leaving 10 bases between them. Worth noting for this clone: Its cognate antigen is unknown.

Study outcomes and limitations: Determination of antigen specificity was not performed for the expanded peripheral T cells.

Sequenced material: CD4+ or CD8+ T cells sorted from blood, taken in a trial of the OX40 agonist ivuxolimab. This clonotype originated in an adult with an advanced solid tumor such as melanoma, head and neck, liver or kidney cancer. The chain carries TRBV2 and TRBJ2-3; D not certain. The CDR3 DNA follows: TGTGCCAGCAGGGACCCCAGGACAGATACGCAGTATTTT. Amino acid sequence: CASRDPRTDTQYF.